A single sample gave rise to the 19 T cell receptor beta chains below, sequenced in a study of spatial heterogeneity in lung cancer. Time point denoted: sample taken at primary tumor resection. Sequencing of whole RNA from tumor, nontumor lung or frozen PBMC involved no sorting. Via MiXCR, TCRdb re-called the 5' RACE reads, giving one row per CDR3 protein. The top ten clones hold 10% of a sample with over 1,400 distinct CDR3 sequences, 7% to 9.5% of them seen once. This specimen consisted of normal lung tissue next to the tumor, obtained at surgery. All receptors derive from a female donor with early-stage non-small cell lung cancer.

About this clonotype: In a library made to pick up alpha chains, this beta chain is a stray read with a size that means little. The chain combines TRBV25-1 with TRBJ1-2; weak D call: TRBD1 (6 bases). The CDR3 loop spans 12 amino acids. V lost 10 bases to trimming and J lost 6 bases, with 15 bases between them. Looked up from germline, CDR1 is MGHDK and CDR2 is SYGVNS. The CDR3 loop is CATTTGMDGYTF. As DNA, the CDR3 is TGTGCCACCACCACAGGGATGGATGGCTACACCTTC.

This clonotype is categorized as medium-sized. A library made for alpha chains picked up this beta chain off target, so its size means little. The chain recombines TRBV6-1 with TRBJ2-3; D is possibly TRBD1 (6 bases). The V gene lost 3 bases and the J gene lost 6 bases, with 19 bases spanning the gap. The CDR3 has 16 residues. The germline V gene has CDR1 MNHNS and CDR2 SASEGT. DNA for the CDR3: TGTGCCAGCAGTGACTTCGGCAGGGGCCAGCGGGATACGCAGTATTTT. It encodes CASSDFGRGQRDTQYF.

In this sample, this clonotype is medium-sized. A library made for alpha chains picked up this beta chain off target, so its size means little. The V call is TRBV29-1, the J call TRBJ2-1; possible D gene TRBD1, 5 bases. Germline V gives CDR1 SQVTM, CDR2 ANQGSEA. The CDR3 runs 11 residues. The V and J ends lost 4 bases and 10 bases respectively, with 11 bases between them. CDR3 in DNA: TGCAGCGTTGGGGGTTCAGGGGAGCAGTTCTTC. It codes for CSVGGSGEQFF.

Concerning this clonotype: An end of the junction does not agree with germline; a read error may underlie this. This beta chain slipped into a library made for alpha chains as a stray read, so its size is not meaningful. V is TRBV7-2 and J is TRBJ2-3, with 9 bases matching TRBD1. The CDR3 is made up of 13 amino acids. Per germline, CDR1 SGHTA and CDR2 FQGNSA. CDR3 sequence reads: CAGSPGRDRERHF. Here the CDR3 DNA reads TGTGCCGGCAGCCCAGGGCGGGACAGGGAGAGGCATTTT.

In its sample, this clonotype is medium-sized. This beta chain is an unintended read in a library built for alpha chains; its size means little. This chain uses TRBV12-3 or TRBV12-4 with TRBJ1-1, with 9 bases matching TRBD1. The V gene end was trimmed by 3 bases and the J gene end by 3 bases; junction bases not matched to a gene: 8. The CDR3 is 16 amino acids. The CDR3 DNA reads TGTGCCAGCAGTTTGGGGACAGGGTCTGGCGACACTGAAGCTTTCTTT. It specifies CASSLGTGSGDTEAFF.

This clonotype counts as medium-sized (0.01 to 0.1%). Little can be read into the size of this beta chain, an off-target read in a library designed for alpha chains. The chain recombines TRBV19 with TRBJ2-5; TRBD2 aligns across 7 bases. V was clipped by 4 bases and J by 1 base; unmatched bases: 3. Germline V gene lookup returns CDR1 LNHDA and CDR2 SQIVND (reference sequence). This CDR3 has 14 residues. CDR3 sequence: CASSTTSSQETQYF. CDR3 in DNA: TGTGCCAGTAGTACGACTAGCAGCCAAGAGACCCAGTACTTC.

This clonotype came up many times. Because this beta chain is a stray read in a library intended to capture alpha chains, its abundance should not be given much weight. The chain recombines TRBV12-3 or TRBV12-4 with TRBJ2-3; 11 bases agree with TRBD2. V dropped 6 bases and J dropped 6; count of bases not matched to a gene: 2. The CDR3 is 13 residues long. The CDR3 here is CASSRTSGDTQYF. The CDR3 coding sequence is TGTGCCAGCAGCCGGACTAGCGGGGATACGCAGTATTTT.

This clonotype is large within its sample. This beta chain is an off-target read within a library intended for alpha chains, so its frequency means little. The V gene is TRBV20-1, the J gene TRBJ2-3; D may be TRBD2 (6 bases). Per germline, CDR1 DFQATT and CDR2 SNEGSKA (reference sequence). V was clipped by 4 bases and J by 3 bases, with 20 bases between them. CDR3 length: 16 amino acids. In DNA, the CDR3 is TGCAGTGCTACCAACCTCAAACTAGCCGAGACAGATACGCAGTATTTT. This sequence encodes CSATNLKLAETDTQYF.

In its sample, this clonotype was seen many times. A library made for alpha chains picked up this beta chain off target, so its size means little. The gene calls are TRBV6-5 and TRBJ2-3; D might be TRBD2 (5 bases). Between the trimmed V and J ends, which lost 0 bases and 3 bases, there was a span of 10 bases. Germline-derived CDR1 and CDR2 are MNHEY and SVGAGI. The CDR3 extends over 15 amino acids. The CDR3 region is CASSYSRGATDTQYF. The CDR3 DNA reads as TGTGCCAGCAGTTACTCACGGGGTGCGACAGATACGCAGTATTTT.

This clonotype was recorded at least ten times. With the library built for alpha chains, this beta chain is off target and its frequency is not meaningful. The CDR3, as DNA: TGTGCCAGCAGCAACGCCCGGGGCTCCGAGCAGTACTTC. Protein product: CASSNARGSEQYF. The rearrangement uses TRBV7-9 and TRBJ2-7; D possibly uses TRBD1 or TRBD2 (5 bases each). The ends were cut back, 5 bases at V and 6 bases at J, with 14 bases in the middle. From germline, CDR1 is SEHNR and CDR2 FQNEAQ (reference sequence). The CDR3 sequence is 13 residues long.

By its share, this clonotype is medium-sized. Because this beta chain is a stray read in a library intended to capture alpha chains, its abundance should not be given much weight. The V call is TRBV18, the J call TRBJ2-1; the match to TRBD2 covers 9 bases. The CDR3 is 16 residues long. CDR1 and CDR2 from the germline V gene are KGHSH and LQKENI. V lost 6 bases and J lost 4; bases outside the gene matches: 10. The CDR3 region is CASSLAGTSSYNEQFF. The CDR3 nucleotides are TGTGCCAGCTCCCTGGCCGGGACTAGCTCTTACAATGAGCAGTTCTTC.

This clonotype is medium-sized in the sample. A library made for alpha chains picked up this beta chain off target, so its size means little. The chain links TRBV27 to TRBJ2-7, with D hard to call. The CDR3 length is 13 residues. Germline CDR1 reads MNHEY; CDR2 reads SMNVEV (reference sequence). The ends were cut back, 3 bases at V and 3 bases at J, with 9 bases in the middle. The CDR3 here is CASSLGPGYEQYF. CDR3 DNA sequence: TGTGCCAGCAGTTTGGGTCCGGGCTACGAGCAGTACTTC.

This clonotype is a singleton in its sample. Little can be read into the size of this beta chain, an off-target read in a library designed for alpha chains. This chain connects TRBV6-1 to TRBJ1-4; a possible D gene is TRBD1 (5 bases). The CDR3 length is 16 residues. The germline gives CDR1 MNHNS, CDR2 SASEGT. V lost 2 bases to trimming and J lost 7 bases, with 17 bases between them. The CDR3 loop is CASSESYGTPSEKLFF. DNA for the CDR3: TGTGCCAGCAGTGAATCTTATGGGACGCCCAGTGAAAAACTGTTTTTT.

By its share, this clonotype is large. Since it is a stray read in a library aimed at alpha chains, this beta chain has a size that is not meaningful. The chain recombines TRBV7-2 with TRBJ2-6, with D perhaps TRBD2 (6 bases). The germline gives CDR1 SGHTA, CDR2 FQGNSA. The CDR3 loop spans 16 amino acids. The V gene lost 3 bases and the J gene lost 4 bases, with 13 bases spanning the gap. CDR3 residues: CASSFGGGAGANVLTF. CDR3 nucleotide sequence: TGTGCCAGCAGCTTTGGGGGAGGCGCAGGGGCCAACGTCCTGACTTTC.

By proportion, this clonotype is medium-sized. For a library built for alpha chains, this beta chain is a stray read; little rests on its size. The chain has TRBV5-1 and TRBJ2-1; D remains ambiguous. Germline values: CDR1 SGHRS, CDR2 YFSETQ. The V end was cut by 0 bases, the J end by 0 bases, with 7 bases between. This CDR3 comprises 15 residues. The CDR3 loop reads CASSLAQSSYNEQFF. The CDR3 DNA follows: TGCGCCAGCAGCTTGGCCCAAAGCTCCTACAATGAGCAGTTCTTC.

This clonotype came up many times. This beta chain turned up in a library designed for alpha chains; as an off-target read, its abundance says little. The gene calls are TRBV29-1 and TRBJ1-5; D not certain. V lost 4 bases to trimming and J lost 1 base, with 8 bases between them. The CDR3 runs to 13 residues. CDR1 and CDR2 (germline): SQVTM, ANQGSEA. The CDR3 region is CSVVVDSNQPQHF. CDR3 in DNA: TGCAGCGTTGTCGTGGACAGCAATCAGCCCCAGCATTTT. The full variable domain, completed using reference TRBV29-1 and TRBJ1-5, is SAVISQKPSRDICQRGTSLTIQCQVDSQVTMMFWYRQQPGQSLTLIATANQGSEATYESGFVIDKFPISRPNLTFSTLTVSNMSPEDSSIYLCSVVVDSNQPQHFGDGTRLSIL.

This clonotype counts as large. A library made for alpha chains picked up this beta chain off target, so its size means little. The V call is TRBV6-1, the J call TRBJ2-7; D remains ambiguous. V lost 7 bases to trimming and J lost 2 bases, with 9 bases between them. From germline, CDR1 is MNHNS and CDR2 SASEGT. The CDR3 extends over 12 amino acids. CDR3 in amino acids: CASNDGPYEQYF. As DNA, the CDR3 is TGTGCCAGCAATGACGGGCCCTACGAGCAGTACTTC.

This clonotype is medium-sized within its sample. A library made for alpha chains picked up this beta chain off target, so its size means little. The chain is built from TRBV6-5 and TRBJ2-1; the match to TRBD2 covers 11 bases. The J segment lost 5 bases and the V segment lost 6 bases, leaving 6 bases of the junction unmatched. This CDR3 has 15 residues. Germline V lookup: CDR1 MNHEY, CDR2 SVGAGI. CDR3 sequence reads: CASSPLAGGHNEQFF. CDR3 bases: TGTGCCAGCAGCCCCTTAGCGGGAGGGCACAATGAGCAGTTCTTC.

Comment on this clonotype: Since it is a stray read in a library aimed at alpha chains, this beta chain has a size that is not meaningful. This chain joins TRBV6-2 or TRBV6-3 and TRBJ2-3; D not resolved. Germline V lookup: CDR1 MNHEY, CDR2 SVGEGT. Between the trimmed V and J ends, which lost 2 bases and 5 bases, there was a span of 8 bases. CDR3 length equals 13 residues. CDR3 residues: CASSYEVGDTQYF. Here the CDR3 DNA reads TGTGCCAGCAGTTACGAGGTGGGAGATACGCAGTATTTT.